The T cell receptor (beta chain) under discussion was sequenced for a study of blood T cell repertoires in COVID-19. Study at large: Sites across the United States, Italy and Spain contributed samples from acute and convalescent COVID-19. From T cells, B-cell-depleted T cells, or PBMCs came the material, which was cDNA or gDNA.

This clone was detected a few times. Between the trimmed V and J ends, which lost 2 bases and 9 bases, there was a span of 14 bases. The V gene's germline CDR1 is GTSNPN and CDR2 SVGIG (reference sequence). The CDR3 has 13 residues. Study processing details: Nucleated cell number was recorded as an estimate derived from reference gene primer amplification. Here immunoSEQ multiplex PCR was the method, and the copy in TCRdb shows in-frame clones only, minus some. Clone size and V and J calls were adopted from that table, with D and trimming inferred from the DNA. Of 300,000 to 450,000 clones listed, about 90% are singletons.

The sequence was obtained from a man aged 40-49 years in a cohort exposed to, infected with or recovered from COVID-19 (not recorded which). V is TRBV30 and J is TRBJ1-5, with D tentatively TRBD1 (6 bases). Sequencing was done on a sample of PBMCs or T cells enriched from blood (not recorded which). The CDR3 DNA is TGTGCCTGGAGTCGAGGGGGGGCAGGGCCCCAGCATTTT. Amino acids: CAWSRGGAGPQHF.